The rows below give T cell receptor beta chains drawn from one sample of a study of STAT5B mutations in CD4+ large granular lymphocyte leukemia. Here immunoSEQ multiplex PCR was the method, and the copy in TCRdb shows in-frame clones only, minus some. Of about 3,600 clones detected, 85% to 90% appear once; the ten largest clones hold 2.4%. The specimen was CD4+ T cells from blood buffy coats. The receptors stem from a human donor in good health. Each CDR3 is given with its conserved first and last residue. Each record gives: CDR3 DNA, CDR3 protein, clone size, V gene, D gene, J gene. A D gene is named only where the DNA matches it firmly. Size is omitted from some rows. Given values are once, few, many or a class for expanded clones.

TGTGCCAGCAGCCCAGGGGGCGCAAACTATGGCTACACCTTC | CASSPGGANYGYTF | . | TRBV28 | TRBD1 | TRBJ1-2
TGTGCCAGCAGCTTAGTACGGGGGGCAGCGGACACCGGGGAGCTGTTTTTT | CASSLVRGAADTGELFF | . | TRBV7-9 | . | TRBJ2-2
TGTGCCAGCCGTTGGGCACTAGCTAGCACAGATACGCAGTATTTT | CASRWALASTDTQYF | . | TRBV19 | . | TRBJ2-3
TGTGCCAGCAGCTTAGGCCTAGAAGTCGGGGAGCTGTTTTTT | CASSLGLEVGELFF | . | TRBV7-9 | . | TRBJ2-2
TGTGCCAGTAGTATCCCAGACTATGGCTACACCTTC | CASSIPDYGYTF | . | TRBV19 | . | TRBJ1-2
TGCGCCAGCAGCCAAGAGGAGGTCTCTGGAAACACCATATATTTT | CASSQEEVSGNTIYF | . | TRBV4-1 | . | TRBJ1-3
TGTGCCATCAGTACGACTAGCCATGAAGTGAGCTCCTACAATGAGCAGTTCTTC | CAISTTSHEVSSYNEQFF | . | TRBV10-3 | TRBD2 | TRBJ2-1
TGTGCCAGCAGCCTGGGACGGGAACAGATAACCGAGCAGTACTTC | CASSLGREQITEQYF | . | TRBV7-9 | . | TRBJ2-7
TGCGCCAGCAGCCTTCAAGCGGGACAGGGCATAAATGAGCAGTTCTTC | CASSLQAGQGINEQFF | few | TRBV4-1 | TRBD1 | TRBJ2-1
TGTGCCAGTAGGACCGGGACAGCGTTGGGGGAGCAGTACTTC | CASRTGTALGEQYF | . | TRBV19 | TRBD1 | TRBJ2-7
TGCGCCAGCAGCTTGGGAGACGGGACCTACGAGCAGTACTTC | CASSLGDGTYEQYF | . | TRBV5-1 | . | TRBJ2-7
TGTGCCAGCAGCCAAGGGGCTAGCGGGATAGCAGATACGCAGTATTTT | CASSQGASGIADTQYF | . | TRBV14 | TRBD2 | TRBJ2-3
TGTGCCAGCAGCTCCGGGACAGGGGTCTACGAGCAGTACTTC | CASSSGTGVYEQYF | . | TRBV11-1 | TRBD1 | TRBJ2-7
TGTGCCAGCAGTTTATCGAGGACAGCTAGCACCGGGGAGCTGTTTTTT | CASSLSRTASTGELFF | . | TRBV27 | . | TRBJ2-2
TGTGCCAGTAGTATGGGCGGCGGACAGGGGTGGAATGAGCAGTTCTTC | CASSMGGGQGWNEQFF | . | TRBV19 | TRBD1 | TRBJ2-1
TGTGCCAGCACCGGCGGGCATCTTCTCTACAATGAGCAGTTCTTC | CASTGGHLLYNEQFF | . | TRBV28 | . | TRBJ2-1
TGTGCCAGCGGGACCGGGGAGCTGTTTTTT | CASGTGELFF | . | TRBV25-1 | . | TRBJ2-2
TGTGCCAGCAGTGACGGTGGGGACCCCTACAATGAGCAGTTCTTC | CASSDGGDPYNEQFF | . | TRBV6-4 | . | TRBJ2-1
TGTGCCACCCCCGGACTGGAGAATGAGCAGTTCTTC | CATPGLENEQFF | . | TRBV19 | . | TRBJ2-1
TGTGCCATCAGTGGGACAGGGAACACTGAAGCTTTCTTT | CAISGTGNTEAFF | . | TRBV10-3 | TRBD1 | TRBJ1-1
TGTGCCAGTAAGTCGGAGGGGTTATATCAGCCCCAGCATTTT | CASKSEGLYQPQHF | . | TRBV19 | . | TRBJ1-5
TGTGCCAGCAGTGAAGATGGGACAGGGGTTACTGAAAAACTGTTTTTT | CASSEDGTGVTEKLFF | . | TRBV6-1 | TRBD1 | TRBJ1-4
TGTGCCAGCAGCTTTGGAGGGCCCGCCGGGGAGCTGTTTTTT | CASSFGGPAGELFF | . | TRBV7-6 | . | TRBJ2-2
TGTGCCAGCAGCTTAGATCGAAGGAGGGATACGCAGTATTTT | CASSLDRRRDTQYF | . | TRBV11-2 | . | TRBJ2-3
TGTGCCAGTAGTTGGAGTAGCGACAAGACCCAGTACTTC | CASSWSSDKTQYF | . | TRBV19 | . | TRBJ2-5